This entry concerns a single T cell receptor (beta chain). Per germline, CDR1 MNHNS and CDR2 SASEGT. The CDR3 has 16 amino acids. With 0 bases clipped from V and 4 bases from J, the junction kept 5 bases outside the gene matches. This entry belongs to a study of blood T cell repertoires in COVID-19. Across the whole study: Spain, Italy and the United States supplied samples that represented acute and convalescent COVID-19. PBMCs, B-cell-depleted T cells, or T cells provided the cDNA or gDNA that made up the material.

In the authors' methods: Amplification from reference gene primers served as the basis for estimated nucleated cell counts. The assay was immunoSEQ multiplex PCR, and TCRdb's table has in-frame clones only and misses some. The DNA gave D and trimming, while V, J and clone size come from that table. The sample has under 250,000 clones; around 83% are singletons. The source is a man older than 75 with acute or convalescent COVID-19. The J gene is TRBJ1-5, the V gene TRBV6-1; 8 bases line up with TRBD1. The sequencing input was peripheral blood. DNA of the CDR3: TGTGCCAGCAGTGAAGCCCGACAGGGGCGGAATCAGCCCCAGCATTTT. As protein: CASSEARQGRNQPQHF.